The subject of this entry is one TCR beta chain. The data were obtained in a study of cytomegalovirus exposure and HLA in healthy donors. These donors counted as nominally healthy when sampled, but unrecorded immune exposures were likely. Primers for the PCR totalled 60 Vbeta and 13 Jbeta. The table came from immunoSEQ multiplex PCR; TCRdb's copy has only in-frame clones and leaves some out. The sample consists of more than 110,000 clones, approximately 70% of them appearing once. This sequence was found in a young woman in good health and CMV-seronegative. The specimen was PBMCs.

CDR3 sequence (DNA): TGTGCCAGCAGATCAGACAGGGCGGGTCCTTCAGCTTTCTTT. Translating it yields CASRSDRAGPSAFF. The chain is built from TRBV7-9 and TRBJ1-1; 7 positions match TRBD1. The J segment lost 10 bases and the V segment lost 6 bases, leaving 14 bases of the junction unmatched. This CDR3 contains 14 residues. Germline CDR1 SEHNR, CDR2 FQNEAQ (reference sequence).